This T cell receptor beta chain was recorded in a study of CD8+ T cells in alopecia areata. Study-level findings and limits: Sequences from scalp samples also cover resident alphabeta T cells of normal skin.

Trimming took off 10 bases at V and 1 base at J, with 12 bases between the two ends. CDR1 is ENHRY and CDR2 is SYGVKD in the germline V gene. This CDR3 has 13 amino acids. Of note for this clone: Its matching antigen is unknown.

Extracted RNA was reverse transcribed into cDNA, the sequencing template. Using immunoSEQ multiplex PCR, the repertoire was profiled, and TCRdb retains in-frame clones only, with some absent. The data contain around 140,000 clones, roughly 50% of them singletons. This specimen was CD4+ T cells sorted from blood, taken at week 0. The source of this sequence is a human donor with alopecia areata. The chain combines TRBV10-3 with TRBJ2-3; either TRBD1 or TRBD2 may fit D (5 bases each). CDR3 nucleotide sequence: TGTGCCACTTGGGACGGACGCACAGATACGCAGTATTTT. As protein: CATWDGRTDTQYF.